Below, 4 T cell receptor beta chains from the same sample are listed, as sequenced in a study of patients and donors after allogeneic stem cell transplantation. One entry per CDR3 protein, called by TCRdb with MiXCR from the RT-PCR reads. The data show around 160,000 distinct CDR3 sequences, 30% seen once. The sequenced material came from blood, either unsorted or a sorted T cell fraction (not recorded which). All receptors come from a human donor who was either an allogeneic HSCT recipient or a stem cell or donor lymphocyte infusion donor (not recorded which). It is not recorded whose cells these are; they may come from a transplant donor.

This chain links TRBV28 with TRBJ1-2; the D gene is possibly TRBD1 (5 bases). Germline-derived CDR1 and CDR2 are MDHEN and SYDVKM. The CDR3 runs 15 residues. Between the trimmed V and J ends, which lost 3 bases and 2 bases, there was a span of 13 bases. The CDR3 spells CASSLGPALNYGYTF. The DNA of the CDR3 is TGTGCCAGCAGTTTGGGGCCGGCCTTAAACTATGGCTACACCTTC.

Many counts were recorded for this clonotype. This CDR3 reads CASSPPAGEELFF. The CDR3 DNA reads TGCGCCAGCAGCCCCCCGGCAGGGGAGGAACTGTTTTTT. The rearrangement uses TRBV4-3 and TRBJ1-4; a weak D match, TRBD1 (6 bases). In germline, CDR1 is LGHNA, CDR2 YSLEER. The germline V and J ends were trimmed by 4 bases and 12 bases, with 15 bases remaining between them. This CDR3 has 13 amino acids.

The chain uses TRBV18 and TRBJ2-3; D is unclear. CDR1 KGHSH and CDR2 LQKENI come from the germline V gene. CDR3 length: 14 amino acids. Trimming took off 0 bases at V and 4 bases at J, with 8 bases between the two ends. The CDR3 here is CASSPPVTADTQYF. CDR3 coding DNA: TGTGCCAGCTCACCACCGGTAACGGCAGATACGCAGTATTTT.

This clonotype was recorded many times. This chain uses TRBV24-1 with TRBJ1-5; a weak D match, TRBD1 (5 bases). The CDR3 runs to 14 residues. V was pared by 10 bases and J by 0 bases, with 12 bases between. CDR1 is KGHDR, CDR2 SFDVKD, per germline. The CDR3 nucleotides read TGTGCCACTCCAGGGTCATCTAGCAATCAGCCCCAGCATTTT. Translation: CATPGSSSNQPQHF.